This entry lists 3 T cell receptor beta chains sequenced from one sample in a study of T cell responses to AZD1222 COVID-19 vaccine. Only in-frame clones appear in the TCRdb table, and some are missing; sequencing was by immunoSEQ multiplex PCR. This sample has 95,000 to 150,000 clones, with roughly nine tenths found just once. This specimen consisted of peripheral blood, obtained on day 0 of AZD1222 vaccination. Every receptor here comes from an adult in good health.

The rearrangement links TRBV28 to TRBJ2-7; 11 bases are shared with TRBD2. This CDR3 is built from 14 residues. Germline CDR1 is MDHEN and CDR2 is SYDVKM. V trimming: 6 bases; J trimming: 7 bases; junction bases outside the gene matches: 8. This chain's CDR3 is CASSSGTSGREQYF. CDR3 nucleotides: TGTGCCAGCAGCTCCGGGACTAGCGGTCGGGAGCAGTACTTC.

In its sample, this clone was seen once. The chain joins TRBV5-8 to TRBJ1-4, with D possibly being TRBD1 (5 bases). V was clipped by 0 bases and J by 6 bases, with 9 bases between them. The germline V gene encodes CDR1 SGHTS and CDR2 YDEGEE. The CDR3 spans 14 residues. This CDR3 is CASSLAGYYEKLFF. CDR3 nucleotides: TGTGCCAGCAGCTTGGCAGGGTATTATGAAAAACTGTTTTTT.

The chain recombines TRBV4-3 with TRBJ2-2; TRBD1 might be the D (5 bases). CDR3 length: 14 amino acids. The germline gives CDR1 LGHNA, CDR2 YSLEER. Deletions cut 1 base from V and 4 bases from J, with 7 bases between. CDR3: CASSQGQSTGELFF. DNA for the CDR3: TGCGCCAGCAGCCAAGGACAGAGCACCGGGGAGCTGTTTTTT.